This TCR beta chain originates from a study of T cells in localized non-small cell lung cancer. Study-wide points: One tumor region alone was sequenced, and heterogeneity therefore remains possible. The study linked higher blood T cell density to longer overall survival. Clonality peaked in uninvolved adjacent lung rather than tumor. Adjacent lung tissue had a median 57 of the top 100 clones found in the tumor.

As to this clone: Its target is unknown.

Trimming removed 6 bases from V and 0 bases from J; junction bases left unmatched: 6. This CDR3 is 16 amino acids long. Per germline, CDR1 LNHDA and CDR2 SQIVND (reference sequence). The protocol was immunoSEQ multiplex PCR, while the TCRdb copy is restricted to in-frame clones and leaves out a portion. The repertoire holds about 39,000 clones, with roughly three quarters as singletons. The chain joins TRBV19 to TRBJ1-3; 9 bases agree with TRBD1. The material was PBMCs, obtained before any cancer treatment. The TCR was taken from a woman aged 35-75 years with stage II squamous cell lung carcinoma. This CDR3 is CASRTTGGNSGNTIYF. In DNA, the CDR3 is TGTGCCAGTAGGACGACAGGGGGGAACTCTGGAAACACCATATATTTT.